The entry below describes one TCR beta chain. No antigen is known for it. Random hexamers were used to reverse transcribe an amount of roughly 0.5 to 1 ug RNA. The TCR beta CDR3 was amplified by immunoSEQ multiplex PCR across 54 Vbeta, 13 Jbeta. TCRdb used MiXCR to reprocess the immunoSEQ multiplex PCR reads, holding one entry per CDR3 protein. The table has 160,000 or so distinct CDR3 sequences, 85% to 95% seen once. This sample is drawn from a study of CD8 T cells in Susac syndrome. Study overall: Sequenced Susac syndrome patients included more than five with clinically active disease and eight in remission. Regarding the study as a whole: Clonal expansion was absent from the CD4+ T cell repertoires in Susac syndrome.

The V gene's germline CDR1 is SGDLS and CDR2 YYNGEE. The CDR3 is made up of 13 amino acids. V was trimmed by 3 bases and J by 5 bases, leaving 9 bases between them. The TCR originated in a human donor with Susac syndrome. Sequenced input: CD4+ T cells from PBMCs. The chain recombines TRBV9 with TRBJ2-1; possibly TRBD1 for D (5 bases). The CDR3 DNA reads as TGTGCCAGCAGCGCCCGACAGAACAATGAGCAGTTCTTC. Translated: CASSARQNNEQFF. Using reference TRBV9 and TRBJ2-1 for the parts outside the CDR3, the full variable domain is DSGVTQTPKHLITATGQRVTLRCSPRSGDLSVYWYQQSLDQGLQFLIQYYNGEERAKGNILERFSAQQFPDLHSELNLSSLELGDSALYFCASSARQNNEQFFGPGTRLTVL.